Below, 5 T cell receptor beta chains from the same sample are listed, as sequenced in a study of blood T cell repertoires in COVID-19. Profiled with immunoSEQ multiplex PCR; TCRdb holds only in-frame clones, not every one. The table records around 250,000 clones, 85% to 90% of them present only once. Sequencing was performed on PBMCs or T cells enriched from blood (not recorded which). These receptors all come from a woman aged 25-40 years who had recovered from COVID-19.

The V gene is TRBV18, the J gene TRBJ1-2; D not resolved. The CDR3 has 12 residues. V was shortened by 2 bases and J by 5 bases, with 6 bases between the two germline ends. The germline gives CDR1 KGHSH, CDR2 LQKENI. The CDR3 sequence: CASSPVSYGYTF. CDR3 DNA: TGTGCCAGCTCACCAGTTTCGTATGGCTACACCTTC.

This rearrangement joins TRBV15 to TRBJ1-2; a weak D match, TRBD1 (5 bases). The CDR3 covers 15 residues. Trimming shortened V by 0 bases and J by 6 bases, and 14 bases separated the two germline ends. Germline CDR1 reads LNHNV; CDR2 reads YYDKDF (reference sequence). The CDR3 reads CATSRERDGLDGYTF. The CDR3 DNA is TGTGCCACCAGCAGAGAGCGGGACGGGTTGGATGGCTACACCTTC.

The J gene is TRBJ1-1, the V gene TRBV5-5; D not certain. The CDR3 totals 12 residues. CDR1 is SGHKS and CDR2 is YYEKEE in the germline V gene (reference sequence). Trimming left V 4 bases short and J 7 bases short, with 11 bases between. CDR3 sequence reads: CASSREGLEAFF. The CDR3 bases are TGTGCCAGCAGCCGCGAGGGTCTTGAAGCTTTCTTT.

This sequence joins TRBV19 and TRBJ2-3; 11 bases are shared with TRBD2. With V trimmed by 7 bases and J by 3 bases, 9 bases remained unmatched. The length of the CDR3 is 16 residues. CDR1 is LNHDA and CDR2 is SQIVND in the germline V gene (reference sequence). CDR3 loop: CASTTIGTSGTDTQYF. CDR3 DNA sequence: TGTGCCAGTACAACGATAGGGACTAGCGGAACAGATACGCAGTATTTT.

The gene calls are TRBV7-3 and TRBJ2-2, with D possibly TRBD2 on 5 matching bases. V lost 5 bases and J lost 1, with 14 bases in between. This CDR3 spans 16 amino acids. The germline V gene encodes CDR1 SGHTA and CDR2 FQGTGA. The CDR3 sequence: CASSLDFFGNTGELFF. The CDR3, as DNA: TGTGCCAGCAGCCTGGACTTTTTCGGGAACACCGGGGAGCTGTTTTTT.